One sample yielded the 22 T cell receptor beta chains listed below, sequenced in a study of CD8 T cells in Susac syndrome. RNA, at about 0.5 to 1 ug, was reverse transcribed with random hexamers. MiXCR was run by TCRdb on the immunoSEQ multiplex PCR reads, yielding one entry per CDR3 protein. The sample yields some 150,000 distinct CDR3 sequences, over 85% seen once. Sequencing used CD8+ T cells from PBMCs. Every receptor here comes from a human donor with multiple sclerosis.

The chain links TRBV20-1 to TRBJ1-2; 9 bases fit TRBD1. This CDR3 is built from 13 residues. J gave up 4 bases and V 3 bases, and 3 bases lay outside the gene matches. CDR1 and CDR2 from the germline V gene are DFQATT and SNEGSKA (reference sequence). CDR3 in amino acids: CSARGGQGYGYTF. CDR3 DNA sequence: TGCAGTGCTAGGGGGGGACAGGGCTATGGCTACACCTTC.

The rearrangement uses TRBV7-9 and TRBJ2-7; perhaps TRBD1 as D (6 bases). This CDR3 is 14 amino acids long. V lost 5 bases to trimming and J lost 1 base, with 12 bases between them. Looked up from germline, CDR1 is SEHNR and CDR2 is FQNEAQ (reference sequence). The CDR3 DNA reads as TGTGCCAGCAGCGGGGGCCAGGGATCCTACGAGCAGTACTTC. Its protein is CASSGGQGSYEQYF.

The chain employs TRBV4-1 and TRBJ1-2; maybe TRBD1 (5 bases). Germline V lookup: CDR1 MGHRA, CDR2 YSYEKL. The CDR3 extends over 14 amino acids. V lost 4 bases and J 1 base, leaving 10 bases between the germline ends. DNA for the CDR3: TGCGCCAGCAGCCCCTGGCAGGGTAACTATGGCTACACCTTC. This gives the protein CASSPWQGNYGYTF.

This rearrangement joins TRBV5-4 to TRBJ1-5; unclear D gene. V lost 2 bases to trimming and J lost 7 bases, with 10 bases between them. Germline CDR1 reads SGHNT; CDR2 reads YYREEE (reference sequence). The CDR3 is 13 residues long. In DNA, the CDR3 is TGTGCCAGCAGCTTTGGAGGAGGCCAGCCCCAGCATTTT. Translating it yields CASSFGGGQPQHF.

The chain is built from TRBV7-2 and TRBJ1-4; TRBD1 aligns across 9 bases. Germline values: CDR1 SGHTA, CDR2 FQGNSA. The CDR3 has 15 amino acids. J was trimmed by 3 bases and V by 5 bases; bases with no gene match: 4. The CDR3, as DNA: TGTGCCAGCAGCACCCACAGGGGGCCTAATGAAAAACTGTTTTTT. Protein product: CASSTHRGPNEKLFF.

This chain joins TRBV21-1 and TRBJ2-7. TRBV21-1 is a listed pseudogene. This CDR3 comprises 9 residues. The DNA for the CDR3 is TGTGCCAGCTGCTGGGAGCAGTACTTC. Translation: CASCWEQYF.

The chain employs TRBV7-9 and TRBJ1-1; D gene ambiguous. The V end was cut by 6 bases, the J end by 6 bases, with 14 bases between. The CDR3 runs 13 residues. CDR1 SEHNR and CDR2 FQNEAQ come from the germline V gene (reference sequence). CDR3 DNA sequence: TGTGCCAGCAGGTCCCCCGTAGGGTCTGAAGCTTTCTTT. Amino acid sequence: CASRSPVGSEAFF. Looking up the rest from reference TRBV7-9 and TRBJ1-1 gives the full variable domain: DTGVSQNPRHKITKRGQNVTFRCDPISEHNRLYWYRQTLGQGPEFLTYFQNEAQLEKSRLLSDRFSAERPKGSFSTLEIQRTEQGDSAMYLCASRSPVGSEAFFGQGTRLTVV.

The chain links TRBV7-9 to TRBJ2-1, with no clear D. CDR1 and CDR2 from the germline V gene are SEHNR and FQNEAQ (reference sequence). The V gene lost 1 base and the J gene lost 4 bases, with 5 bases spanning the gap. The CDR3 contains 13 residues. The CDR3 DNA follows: TGTGCCAGCAGCTTAGTAGGGTACAATGAGCAGTTCTTC. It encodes CASSLVGYNEQFF.

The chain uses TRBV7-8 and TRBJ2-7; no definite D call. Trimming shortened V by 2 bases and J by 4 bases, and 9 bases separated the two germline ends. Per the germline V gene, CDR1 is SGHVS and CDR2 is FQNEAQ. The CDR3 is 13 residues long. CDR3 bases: TGTGCCAGCAGCTTATCGCCTAATTACGAGCAGTACTTC. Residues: CASSLSPNYEQYF.

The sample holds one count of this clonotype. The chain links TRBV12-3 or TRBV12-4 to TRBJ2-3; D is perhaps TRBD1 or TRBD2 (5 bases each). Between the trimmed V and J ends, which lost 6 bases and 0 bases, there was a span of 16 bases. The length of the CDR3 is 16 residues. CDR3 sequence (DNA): TGTGCCAGCAGACCATTTATCGGGGCCAGCACAGATACGCAGTATTTT. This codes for CASRPFIGASTDTQYF.

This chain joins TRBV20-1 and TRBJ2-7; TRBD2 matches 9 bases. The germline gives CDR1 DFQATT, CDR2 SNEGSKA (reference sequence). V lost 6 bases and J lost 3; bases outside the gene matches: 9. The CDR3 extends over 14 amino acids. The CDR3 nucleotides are TGCAGTGCCCGATCTAGCGGGAAGGGCTACGAGCAGTACTTC. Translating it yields CSARSSGKGYEQYF.

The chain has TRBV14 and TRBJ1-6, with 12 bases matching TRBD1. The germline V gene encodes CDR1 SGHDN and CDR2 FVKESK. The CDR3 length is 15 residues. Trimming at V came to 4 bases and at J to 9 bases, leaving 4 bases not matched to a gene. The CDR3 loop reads CASSRGTGGTSPLHF. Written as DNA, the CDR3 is TGTGCCAGCAGCCGAGGGACAGGGGGCACTTCACCCCTCCACTTT.

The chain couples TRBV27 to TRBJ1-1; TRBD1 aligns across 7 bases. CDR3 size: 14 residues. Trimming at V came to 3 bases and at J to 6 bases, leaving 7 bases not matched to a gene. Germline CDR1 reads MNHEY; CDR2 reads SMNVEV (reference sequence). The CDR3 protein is CASSFQGVFAEAFF. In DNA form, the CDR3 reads TGTGCCAGCAGTTTTCAGGGGGTGTTTGCTGAAGCTTTCTTT.

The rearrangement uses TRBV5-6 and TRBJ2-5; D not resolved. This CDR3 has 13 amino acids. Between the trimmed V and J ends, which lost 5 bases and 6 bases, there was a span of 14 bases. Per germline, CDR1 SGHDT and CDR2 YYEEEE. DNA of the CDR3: TGTGCCAGCAGTTTAGGGCCCGGAAAGACCCAGTACTTC. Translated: CASSLGPGKTQYF.

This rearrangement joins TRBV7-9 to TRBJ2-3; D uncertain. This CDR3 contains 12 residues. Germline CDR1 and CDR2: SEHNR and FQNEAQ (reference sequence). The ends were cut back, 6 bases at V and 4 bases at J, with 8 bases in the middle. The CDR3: CASRYGSDTQYF. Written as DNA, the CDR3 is TGTGCCAGCAGATATGGCTCAGATACGCAGTATTTT. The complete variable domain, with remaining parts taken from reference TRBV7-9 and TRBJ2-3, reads DTGVSQNPRHKITKRGQNVTFRCDPISEHNRLYWYRQTLGQGPEFLTYFQNEAQLEKSRLLSDRFSAERPKGSFSTLEIQRTEQGDSAMYLCASRYGSDTQYFGPGTRLTVL.

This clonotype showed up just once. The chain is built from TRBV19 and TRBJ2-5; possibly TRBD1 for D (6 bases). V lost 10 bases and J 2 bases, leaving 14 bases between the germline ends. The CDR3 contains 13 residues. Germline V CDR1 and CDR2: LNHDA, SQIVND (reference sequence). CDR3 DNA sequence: TGTGCCACCAACAGGGTAGGGCAAGAGACCCAGTACTTC. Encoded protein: CATNRVGQETQYF.

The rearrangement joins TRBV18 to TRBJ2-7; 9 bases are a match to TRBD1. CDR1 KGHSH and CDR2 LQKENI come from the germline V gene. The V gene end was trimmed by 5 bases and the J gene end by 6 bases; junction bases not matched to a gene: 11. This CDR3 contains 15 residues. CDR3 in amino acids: CASSSTQDRGGEQYF. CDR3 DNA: TGTGCCAGCTCATCGACTCAGGACAGGGGAGGCGAGCAGTACTTC.

The CDR3 is CASSQRYGYTF. The CDR3 DNA follows: TGTGCCAGCAGCCAGAGATATGGCTACACCTTC. The J gene is TRBJ1-2, the V gene TRBV3-1; D is undetermined. V lost 3 bases and J lost 5, with 4 bases in between. This CDR3 comprises 11 residues. Germline CDR1 is LGHDT and CDR2 is YNNKEL (reference sequence).

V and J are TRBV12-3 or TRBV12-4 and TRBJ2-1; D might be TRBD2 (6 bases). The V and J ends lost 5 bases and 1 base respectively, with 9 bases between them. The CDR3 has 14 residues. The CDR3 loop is CASSPGGSYNEQFF. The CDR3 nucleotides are TGTGCCAGCAGTCCCGGGGGTTCCTACAATGAGCAGTTCTTC.

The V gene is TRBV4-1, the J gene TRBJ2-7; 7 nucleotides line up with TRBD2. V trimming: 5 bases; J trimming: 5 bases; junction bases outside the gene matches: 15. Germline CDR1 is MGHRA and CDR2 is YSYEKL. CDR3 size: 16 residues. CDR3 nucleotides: TGCGCCAGCAGCGTCCAACGGGGGGTCCGTCTGGACGAGCAGTACTTC. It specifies CASSVQRGVRLDEQYF.

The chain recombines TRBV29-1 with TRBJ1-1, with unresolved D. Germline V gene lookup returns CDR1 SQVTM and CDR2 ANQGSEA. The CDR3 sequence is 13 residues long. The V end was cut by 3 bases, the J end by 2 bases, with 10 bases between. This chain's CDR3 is CSVEDGLNTEAFF. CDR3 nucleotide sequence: TGCAGCGTTGAGGATGGATTAAACACTGAAGCTTTCTTT.

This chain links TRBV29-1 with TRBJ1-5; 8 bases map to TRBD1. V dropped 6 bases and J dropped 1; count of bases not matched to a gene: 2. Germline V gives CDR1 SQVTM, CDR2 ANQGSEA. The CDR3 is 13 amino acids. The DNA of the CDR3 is TGCAGCGTCCGGACAGGGAGCAATCAGCCCCAGCATTTT. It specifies CSVRTGSNQPQHF.